The 9 T cell receptor beta chains listed next were all sequenced from one sample in a study of spatial heterogeneity in lung cancer (dated by TCRdb to between 2019 and 2020). The library was obtained by 5' RACE. Sequencing was performed on a NextSeq 500. TCRdb trimmed public reads at Q25 via fastp, called clones via MiXCR and kept in-frame beta chains. Duplicate CDR3 protein sequences are folded into a single record with the most common DNA and genes. The sample table holds about 19,000 distinct CDR3 sequences, of which about a tenth were seen once. The ten largest clones take up 35% to 45% of the sample. Explained via the paper, the time point label denotes: blood at routine non-recurrence follow-up after resection. Source: PBMCs, taken at follow-up. Receptor source: a female donor with early-stage non-small cell lung cancer.

This clonotype was counted only a few times. The V gene is TRBV23-1, the J gene TRBJ1-5; no clear D. TRBV23-1 is given ORF status, its function remaining uncertain. The CDR3 is made up of 16 amino acids. Trimming shortened V by 2 bases and J by 4 bases, and 15 bases separated the two germline ends. The CDR3 nucleotides read TGCGCCAGCAGTCAAGGAAAGCGACGGTTGAATCAGCCCCAGCATTTT. It encodes CASSQGKRRLNQPQHF.

This clonotype came up many times. The chain links TRBV28 to TRBJ2-3; D unresolved. The CDR3 has 12 residues. CDR1 is MDHEN and CDR2 is SYDVKM in the germline V gene. V lost 2 bases to trimming and J lost 3 bases, with 3 bases between them. CDR3 bases: TGTGCCAGCAGTTTACGGACAGATACGCAGTATTTT. Translation: CASSLRTDTQYF.

This clonotype was counted many times. The chain uses TRBV19 and TRBJ1-5; 7 bases map to TRBD1. V shed 5 bases, J shed 4 bases, and the junction held 20 bases outside the gene matches. Germline assignment: CDR1 LNHDA and CDR2 SQIVND (reference sequence). The length of the CDR3 is 19 residues. The CDR3 is CASSYRRQGWSGENQPQHF. In DNA, the CDR3 is TGTGCCAGTAGTTACCGCCGACAGGGATGGTCGGGGGAAAATCAGCCCCAGCATTTT.

This clonotype was seen ten or more times. CDR3 sequence: CASSLAQWRRTGPEEKLFF. The CDR3 coding sequence is TGTGCCAGCAGCTTAGCCCAGTGGCGACGGACAGGGCCGGAAGAAAAACTGTTTTTT. The J gene is TRBJ1-4, the V gene TRBV7-6; TRBD1 aligns across 8 bases. This CDR3 is 19 amino acids long. J was trimmed by 8 bases and V by 0 bases; bases with no gene match: 17. The germline CDR1 and CDR2 sequences are SGHVS and FNYEAQ.

V and J are TRBV6-2 or TRBV6-3 and TRBJ2-1; D gene unclear. CDR1 and CDR2 from the germline V gene are MNHEY and SVGEGT. V was clipped by 5 bases and J by 4 bases, with 6 bases between them. The CDR3 covers 12 residues. The CDR3 DNA reads TGTGCCAGCAGTGTAGGTTACAATGAGCAGTTCTTC. Protein: CASSVGYNEQFF.

This clonotype appeared a few times. This chain joins TRBV30 and TRBJ2-2; D ambiguous. Germline V gene data show CDR1 as GTSNPN and CDR2 as SVGIG (reference sequence). Trimming pared 4 bases from V and 3 bases from J, leaving 6 bases between. The CDR3 covers 12 residues. The CDR3, as DNA: TGTGCCTGGAAAGGTTACACCGGGGAGCTGTTTTTT. The encoded protein is CAWKGYTGELFF.

This chain links TRBV28 with TRBJ2-7, with D tentatively TRBD2 (6 bases). This CDR3 region has 15 residues. V shed 5 bases and J shed 2 bases, with 16 bases lying between them. The germline V gene has CDR1 MDHEN and CDR2 SYDVKM. CDR3 sequence (DNA): TGTGCCAGCAGTCCCCCGACTAGTCTTCCCTACGAGCAGTACTTC. Its protein product is CASSPPTSLPYEQYF.

As for this clonotype: Given a much more abundant clone one base away, this may be a read error. This chain joins TRBV7-2 and TRBJ1-1; possible D gene TRBD1, 6 bases. Trimming took 5 bases from V and 8 from J, leaving 18 bases between them. The CDR3 is 14 residues long. In germline, CDR1 is SGHTA, CDR2 FQGNSA. The CDR3 nucleotides read TGTGCCAGCAGCCCCACCCCCCGGGGGGCCGAAGCTTTCTTT. This sequence encodes CASSPTPRGAEAFF.

The table lists this clonotype with many counts. This chain connects TRBV9 to TRBJ2-2; D ambiguous. In germline, CDR1 is SGDLS, CDR2 YYNGEE. Trimming pared 0 bases from V and 4 bases from J, leaving 10 bases between. CDR3 size: 15 residues. This CDR3 reads CASSVDGEATGELFF. DNA for the CDR3: TGTGCCAGCAGCGTAGACGGTGAAGCCACCGGGGAGCTGTTTTTT.